This is a list of T cell receptor beta chains from one sample in a study of early T cells in non-severe SARS-CoV-2 infection. Each CDR3 protein gets one entry after TCRdb re-called the 5' RACE reads with MiXCR. The sample contains 75,000 to 100,000 distinct CDR3 sequences, roughly 13% of which appear only once. The sample comprised whole blood. These receptors were collected from an adult who was a healthcare worker with PCR-confirmed SARS-CoV-2 infection or an uninfected control (not recorded which). CDR3s include the opening cysteine and the closing phenylalanine or tryptophan. D genes are given only for firm matches. Clone size, where shown, is once, few, many, or a class for clones that have expanded.

>NA|TRBJ2-1|NA|TRBV29-1
CSVPTATREQFF
TGCAGCGTCCCCACCGCGACTAGGGAGCAGTTCTTC
>TRBD2|TRBJ2-1|few|TRBV27
CASRGLAGGYNNEQFF
TGTGCCAGCAGAGGACTAGCGGGGGGCTACAACAATGAGCAGTTCTTC
>NA|TRBJ1-1|NA|TRBV29-1
CSVGWAGTEAFF
TGCAGCGTTGGTTGGGCTGGCACTGAAGCTTTCTTT
>NA|TRBJ2-7|many|TRBV29-1
CSVEEGRGEQYF
TGCAGCGTTGAAGAGGGCCGTGGCGAGCAGTACTTC
>NA|TRBJ2-7|NA|TRBV10-3
CAISETLYSYEQYF
TGTGCCATCAGTGAGACTCTCTACTCCTACGAGCAGTACTTC
>NA|TRBJ2-2|NA|TRBV3-1
CASSQVRGAVTGELFF
TGTGCCAGCAGCCAAGTTCGGGGGGCCGTCACCGGGGAGCTGTTTTTT
>NA|TRBJ1-5|few|TRBV20-1
CSAGGGPNQPQHF
TGCAGTGCCGGAGGGGGGCCAAATCAGCCCCAGCATTTT
>NA|TRBJ1-1|NA|TRBV7-6
CASSIRQDTEAFF
TGTGCCAGCAGCATTCGACAGGACACTGAAGCTTTCTTT
>NA|TRBJ2-7|many|TRBV20-1
CSARAGSEGFYEQYF
TGCAGTGCTAGAGCCGGGAGCGAAGGATTCTACGAGCAGTACTTC
>NA|TRBJ2-4|NA|TRBV6-6
CASSYLGEPTGKNIQYF
TGTGCCAGCAGTTACTTGGGCGAACCCACGGGGAAAAACATTCAGTACTTC
>NA|TRBJ1-1|few|TRBV6-2/TRBV6-3
CASREGWTEAFF
TGTGCCAGCAGGGAAGGGTGGACTGAAGCTTTCTTT
>TRBD1|TRBJ1-2|many|TRBV5-4
CASSLYRGNYGYTF
TGTGCCAGCAGCTTATACAGGGGTAACTATGGCTACACCTTC
>NA|TRBJ2-2|few|TRBV5-1
CASSLFDRSGTGELFF
TGCGCCAGCAGCTTGTTTGACAGGTCGGGAACCGGGGAGCTGTTTTTT
>NA|TRBJ1-1|NA|TRBV5-1
CASSLEAAELNTEAFF
TGCGCCAGCAGCTTGGAGGCGGCGGAGCTGAACACTGAAGCTTTCTTT
>NA|TRBJ2-3|many|TRBV11-2
CASSLRGSPTDTQYF
TGTGCCAGCAGCTTACGGGGGTCCCCCACAGATACGCAGTATTTT